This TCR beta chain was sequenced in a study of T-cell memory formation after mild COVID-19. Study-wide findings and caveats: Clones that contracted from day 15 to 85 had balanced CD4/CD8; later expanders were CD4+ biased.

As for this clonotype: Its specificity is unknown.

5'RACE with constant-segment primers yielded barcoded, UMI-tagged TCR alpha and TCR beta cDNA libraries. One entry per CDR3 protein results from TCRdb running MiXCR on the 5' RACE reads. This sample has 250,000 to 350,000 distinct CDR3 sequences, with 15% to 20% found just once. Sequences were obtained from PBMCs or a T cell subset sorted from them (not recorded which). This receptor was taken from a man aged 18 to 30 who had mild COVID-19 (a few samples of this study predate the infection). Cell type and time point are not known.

In nucleotides, the CDR3 is TGTGCCACCAGTGATTCCCAACCTAATCAGCCCCAGCATTTT. Its protein product is CATSDSQPNQPQHF. The genes are TRBV24-1 and TRBJ1-5; D ambiguous. This CDR3 comprises 14 residues. Trimming took off 2 bases at V and 4 bases at J, with 8 bases between the two ends. Germline CDR1 reads KGHDR; CDR2 reads SFDVKD.